Listed here are 4 T cell receptor beta chains from one sample, sequenced in a study of CD4 and CD8 cells across lung adenocarcinoma regions. One entry per CDR3 protein results from TCRdb running MiXCR on the PCR reads. The sample consists of tens of thousands of distinct CDR3 sequences, 40% to 60% of them appearing once. The sequenced sample consisted of CD8+ T cells from the center of a lung tumor. The source of these receptors is a male donor with lung adenocarcinoma. The CD4 and CD8 labels of this study may be unreliable.

This clonotype came up once. V gene TRBV6-1 combines with J gene TRBJ2-3; TRBD2 might be the D (7 bases). The J call is uncertain, as TRBJ2-7 better fits the DNA end. Germline V gene data show CDR1 as MNHNS and CDR2 as SASEGT. The length of the CDR3 is 16 residues. The CDR3, as DNA: TGTGCCAGCGGGGGGAGGGGGGGCCGGGCCCCAGATACGCAGTACTTC. Translated: CASGGRGGRAPDTQYF.

The V call is TRBV28, the J call TRBJ2-3, with a weak D call TRBD1 (7 bases). Germline V gene sequence: CDR1 MDHEN, CDR2 SYDVKM. V was shortened by 7 bases and J by 5 bases, with 22 bases between the two germline ends. This CDR3 is built from 16 residues. CDR3 sequence reads: CASTGGGGAGKDTQYF. The CDR3 nucleotides are TGTGCCAGCACAGGGGGAGGAGGGGCTGGCAAAGATACGCAGTATTTT.

The chain has TRBV27 and TRBJ1-1; D is perhaps TRBD1 (5 bases). The CDR3 is made up of 13 amino acids. Per germline, CDR1 MNHEY and CDR2 SMNVEV (reference sequence). V shed 7 bases and J shed 1 base, with 10 bases lying between them. CDR3 sequence reads: CASNRGQNTEAFF. The CDR3 DNA follows: TGTGCCAGCAATCGAGGACAGAACACTGAAGCTTTCTTT.

About this clonotype: An end of the junction differs from the germline gene, which may be a read error. The gene calls are TRBV7-2 and TRBJ2-4, with D perhaps given as TRBD1 or TRBD2 (5 bases each). The germline V gene has CDR1 SGHTA and CDR2 FQGNSA. The CDR3 sequence is 14 residues long. The CDR3 coding sequence is TGTGGCGTCACGGGGCTGAGGGCCAAAGACACGCAGTACTTT. It codes for CGVTGLRAKDTQYF.